These 26 T cell receptor beta chains came from one sample sequenced in a study of blood T cell repertoires in COVID-19. Profiling relied on immunoSEQ multiplex PCR, and the TCRdb table lists in-frame clones only, not all of them. The sample includes nearly 55,000 clones, about 89% of them seen just once. The sequencing sample was made of peripheral blood. The receptors stem from an older woman with active or convalescent COVID-19.

The gene calls are TRBV4-3 and TRBJ2-1, with 7 bases that match TRBD2. Per germline, CDR1 LGHNA and CDR2 YSLEER. This CDR3 contains 13 residues. V shed 4 bases and J 9 bases; nucleotides not matched to a gene: 6. CDR3 loop: CASSRRLASEQFF. The CDR3 DNA sequence: TGCGCCAGCAGCCGACGACTAGCCAGTGAGCAGTTCTTC.

The chain uses TRBV27 and TRBJ1-2, with 10 bases that match TRBD1. The germline CDR1 and CDR2 sequences are MNHEY and SMNVEV (reference sequence). There are 15 residues in the CDR3. Trimming cost V 5 bases and J 7 bases; bases outside gene matches: 10. CDR3 coding DNA: TGTGCCAGCAGTACAAGGGGGACAGGGGACAGTGGCTACACCTTC. Amino acids: CASSTRGTGDSGYTF.

J is TRBJ2-3 and V is TRBV3-1 (or the pseudogene TRBV3-2), with 12 bases identical to TRBD2. This CDR3 has 15 residues. J lost 3 bases, V lost 4 bases, and 2 bases had no gene match. Germline V gene sequence: CDR1 LGHDT, CDR2 YNNKEL (reference sequence). The CDR3 region has the DNA TGTGCCAGCAGCCGACTAGCGGGGGATACAGATACGCAGTATTTT. This gives the protein CASSRLAGDTDTQYF.

The chain carries TRBV9 and TRBJ1-3; possibly TRBD1 for D (6 bases). This CDR3 spans 15 amino acids. Germline CDR1 reads SGDLS; CDR2 reads YYNGEE. V was pared by 0 bases and J by 4 bases, with 11 bases between. In DNA form, the CDR3 reads TGTGCCAGCAGCGTAGATGGGGGCATCGGAAACACCATATATTTT. It codes for CASSVDGGIGNTIYF. Supplemented by reference TRBV9 and TRBJ1-3, the full variable domain reads DSGVTQTPKHLITATGQRVTLRCSPRSGDLSVYWYQQSLDQGLQFLIQYYNGEERAKGNILERFSAQQFPDLHSELNLSSLELGDSALYFCASSVDGGIGNTIYFGEGSWLTVV.

A word on this clone: This specimen includes other DNA sequences encoding the same CDR3. The V gene is TRBV28, the J gene TRBJ2-1, with a possible D match to TRBD2 (6 bases). Germline CDR1 and CDR2: MDHEN and SYDVKM. Trimming stripped 3 bases from V and 0 bases from J, with 9 bases between. The CDR3 spans 15 residues. For the CDR3, the DNA is TGTGCCAGCAGTTTTGGGGGGAGCTCCTACAATGAGCAGTTCTTC. Encoded protein: CASSFGGSSYNEQFF.

This clone occurred once. The rearrangement joins TRBV24-1 to TRBJ1-3, with no clear D. Germline values: CDR1 KGHDR, CDR2 SFDVKD. CDR3 length equals 13 residues. Trimming stripped 7 bases from V and 0 bases from J, with 6 bases between. Here the CDR3 reads CATREGSGNTIYF. The CDR3 coding sequence is TGTGCCACCAGGGAGGGCTCTGGAAACACCATATATTTT.

V and J are TRBV29-1 and TRBJ2-3; TRBD1 matches 8 bases. Germline assignment: CDR1 SQVTM and CDR2 ANQGSEA. The CDR3 extends over 15 amino acids. The V segment lost 3 bases and the J segment 5 bases; nucleotides outside the gene matches: 10. This CDR3 reads CSVDRDRGRIDTQYF. The CDR3 DNA reads as TGCAGCGTTGACCGTGACAGGGGTCGGATAGATACGCAGTATTTT.

The V gene is TRBV28, the J gene TRBJ2-1, with 14 bases matching TRBD2. CDR1 MDHEN and CDR2 SYDVKM come from the germline V gene. V lost 3 bases to trimming and J lost 7 bases; unmatched junction nucleotides: 11. The CDR3 sequence is 18 residues long. The CDR3 DNA reads as TGTGCCAGCAGTTTGCGGCCGGGACTAGCGGGAGTTTTGAATGAGCAGTTCTTC. Its translation: CASSLRPGLAGVLNEQFF.

This chain connects TRBV30 to TRBJ1-6; a weak D match, TRBD1 (6 bases). Trimming shortened V by 3 bases and J by 13 bases, and 13 bases separated the two germline ends. Germline loops: CDR1 GTSNPN, CDR2 SVGIG (reference sequence). This CDR3 spans 12 amino acids. The CDR3 coding sequence is TGTGCCTGGAGCGTCCTAGACAGGCCCCTCCACTTT. Encoded protein: CAWSVLDRPLHF.

The J gene is TRBJ1-4, the V gene TRBV28, with 8 positions matching TRBD1. The V gene's germline CDR1 is MDHEN and CDR2 SYDVKM. The ends lost 6 bases at V and 8 bases at J; junction bases unmatched: 11. This CDR3 has 15 residues. The CDR3 DNA reads TGTGCCAGCAGCCCCCAGGGGGCCGATTACGAAAAACTGTTTTTT. It encodes CASSPQGADYEKLFF.

CDR3 region: CASSYRGLANYEQYF. The CDR3 DNA reads TGTGCCAGCAGTTATCGGGGACTAGCGAACTACGAGCAGTACTTC. The chain links TRBV6-5 to TRBJ2-7; 10 bases are shared with TRBD2. Trimming took 3 bases from V and 3 from J; bases not matched to a gene: 5. This CDR3 has 15 residues. In germline, CDR1 is MNHEY, CDR2 SVGAGI.

The gene calls are TRBV28 and TRBJ1-5; D is possibly TRBD1 (6 bases). V lost 5 bases and J lost 4, with 12 bases in between. This CDR3 region has 14 residues. CDR1 is MDHEN, CDR2 SYDVKM, per germline. In DNA form, the CDR3 reads TGTGCCAGCAGTGCCGGACAGATTAATCAGCCCCAGCATTTT. This codes for CASSAGQINQPQHF.

This chain uses TRBV28 with TRBJ1-1, with 9 bases matching TRBD1. Trimming removed 3 bases from V and 8 bases from J; junction bases left unmatched: 1. The V gene's germline CDR1 is MDHEN and CDR2 SYDVKM. This CDR3 spans 12 amino acids. The CDR3 spells CASSLGTGEAFF. The CDR3 nucleotides read TGTGCCAGCAGTTTGGGGACAGGGGAAGCTTTCTTT.

As concerns this clone: Other DNA sequences in this specimen translate into the identical CDR3. The genes are TRBV28 and TRBJ1-2, with 8 bases fitting TRBD1. The CDR3 spans 13 residues. With V trimmed by 4 bases and J by 4 bases, 2 bases remained unmatched. Germline lookup yields CDR1 MDHEN and CDR2 SYDVKM. CDR3 in DNA: TGTGCCAGCAGTTACGGGACAGGCTATGGCTACACCTTC. It yields the protein CASSYGTGYGYTF.

The chain is built from TRBV7-8 and TRBJ1-6, with D tentatively TRBD1 (6 bases). The germline V gene has CDR1 SGHVS and CDR2 FQNEAQ. The CDR3 spans 14 residues. Trimming pared 7 bases from V and 10 bases from J, leaving 17 bases between. The CDR3 region has the DNA TGTGCCAGCAAATTGGGGGCAGCTCAATCACCCCTCCACTTT. Translation: CASKLGAAQSPLHF.

This clone came up a few times. This chain joins TRBV24-1 and TRBJ1-1; no reliable D call. The CDR3 consists of 14 residues. Germline V gene data show CDR1 as KGHDR and CDR2 as SFDVKD. Trimming left V 4 bases short and J 2 bases short, with 10 bases between. CDR3: CATSDPGANTEAFF. Here the CDR3 DNA reads TGTGCCACCAGTGACCCGGGAGCCAACACTGAAGCTTTCTTT.

This clone was counted once. The chain uses TRBV19 and TRBJ2-2; TRBD2 is a possible D gene (5 bases). V lost 8 bases and J lost 6, with 10 bases in between. This CDR3 is 12 amino acids long. Germline lookup yields CDR1 LNHDA and CDR2 SQIVND (reference sequence). The CDR3, as DNA: TGTGCCAGTGGCCCTAGCTCCGGGGAGCTGTTTTTT. It is translated as CASGPSSGELFF.

The chain is built from TRBV5-1 and TRBJ2-3, with 7 bases that match TRBD2. Looked up from germline, CDR1 is SGHRS and CDR2 is YFSETQ. V trimming: 0 bases; J trimming: 2 bases; junction bases outside the gene matches: 6. This CDR3 contains 16 residues. The CDR3 region is CASSLGRGLYTDTQYF. In nucleotides, the CDR3 is TGCGCCAGCAGCTTGGGGCGGGGGTTGTACACAGATACGCAGTATTTT.

V and J are TRBV11-1 and TRBJ2-4, with D perhaps TRBD2 (6 bases). Per germline, CDR1 SGHAT and CDR2 FQDESV (reference sequence). V lost 3 bases and J 3 bases, leaving 12 bases between the germline ends. This CDR3 spans 15 amino acids. The CDR3 here is CASSFREVGKNIQYF. CDR3 coding DNA: TGTGCCAGCAGCTTCAGGGAGGTTGGCAAAAACATTCAGTACTTC.

The gene calls are TRBV19 and TRBJ1-5; TRBD1 matches 7 bases. Trimming removed 10 bases from V and 3 bases from J; junction bases left unmatched: 6. The CDR3 covers 13 residues. The germline gives CDR1 LNHDA, CDR2 SQIVND (reference sequence). For the CDR3, the DNA is TGTGCCATCGGAGACAGGGACAATCAGCCCCAGCATTTT. This encodes CAIGDRDNQPQHF.

The rearrangement joins TRBV29-1 to TRBJ1-1; TRBD1 agrees at 10 bases. CDR3 length: 13 amino acids. Germline CDR1 and CDR2: SQVTM and ANQGSEA. V lost 6 bases to trimming and J lost 5 bases; unmatched junction nucleotides: 6. CDR3 sequence: CSVGQGRRTEAFF. For the CDR3, the DNA is TGCAGCGTGGGACAGGGGAGGAGGACTGAAGCTTTCTTT.

V is TRBV2 and J is TRBJ2-3; TRBD2 agrees at 12 bases. The CDR3 loop spans 17 amino acids. Germline CDR1 and CDR2: SNHLY and FYNNEI. V gave up 6 bases and J gave up 1 base; unmatched junction bases: 8. DNA of the CDR3: TGTGCCAGCAGAAGGTGGACTAGCGGGGTAGGCACAGATACGCAGTATTTT. The encoded protein is CASRRWTSGVGTDTQYF.

This chain joins TRBV9 and TRBJ1-3; D call uncertain. CDR1 SGDLS and CDR2 YYNGEE come from the germline V gene. The CDR3 contains 16 residues. Trimming stripped 4 bases from V and 4 bases from J, with 18 bases between. DNA of the CDR3: TGTGCCAGCAGCTCAAGATCAGGCAGTTCGGGAAACACCATATATTTT. Amino acid sequence: CASSSRSGSSGNTIYF.

This clone is a singleton in its sample. The J gene is TRBJ2-1, the V gene TRBV30; TRBD2 matches at 8 bases. The CDR3 contains 15 residues. Germline CDR1 is GTSNPN and CDR2 is SVGIG (reference sequence). With 1 base clipped from V and 4 bases from J, the junction kept 6 bases outside the gene matches. DNA for the CDR3: TGTGCCTGGAGTGAGGTAGCGGGGCATTACAATGAGCAGTTCTTC. Translation: CAWSEVAGHYNEQFF.

This chain links TRBV7-3 with TRBJ2-6; no clear D. This CDR3 spans 16 amino acids. Germline CDR1 and CDR2: SGHTA and FQGTGA. V gave up 1 base and J gave up 0 bases, with 7 bases separating them. CDR3 region: CASSLKRFSGANVLTF. CDR3 DNA: TGTGCCAGCAGCTTAAAACGGTTCTCTGGGGCCAACGTCCTGACTTTC. Looking up the rest from reference TRBV7-3 and TRBJ2-6 gives the full variable domain: GAGVSQTPSNKVTEKGKYVELRCDPISGHTALYWYRQSLGQGPEFLIYFQGTGAADDSGLPNDRFFAVRPEGSVSTLKIQRTERGDSAVYLCASSLKRFSGANVLTFGAGSRLTVL.

This sequence joins TRBV18 and TRBJ2-3, with D unclear. Germline V CDR1 and CDR2: KGHSH, LQKENI. V lost 4 bases and J lost 0, with 5 bases in between. The CDR3 has 13 amino acids. The DNA of the CDR3 is TGTGCCAGCTCACTCACTAGCACAGATACGCAGTATTTT. Its protein product is CASSLTSTDTQYF.